This is a list of T cell receptor beta chains from one sample in a study. MiXCR, run by TCRdb on the 5' RACE reads, gives a single entry per CDR3 protein. Of some 45,000 distinct CDR3 sequences in the sample, around a quarter were seen once. Sequencing used naive CD4+ T cells sorted from blood. The source is a female donor with breast cancer. The CDR3 runs from the conserved cysteine through the conserved F or W. The order of the fields is clone size, J gene, V gene, D gene, CDR3 DNA, CDR3 protein. D genes are given only for firm matches. Size values are once, few and many counts, or a class for expanded clones, and some rows have none.

size: .
J: TRBJ1-1
V: TRBV18
D: .
DNA: TGTGCCAGCTCACCATCAAAACAGGGAAACACTGAAGCTTTCTTT
CDR3: CASSPSKQGNTEAFF

size: .
J: TRBJ2-3
V: TRBV12-3/TRBV12-4
D: .
DNA: TGTGCCAGCAGTAATGAGTTTGGCACAGATACGCAGTATTTT
CDR3: CASSNEFGTDTQYF

size: .
J: TRBJ2-2
V: TRBV4-1
D: TRBD2
DNA: TGCGCCAGCAGCCAGGAAGAGAGCAGACGGGGGGGGGCCTCCGGGGAGCTGTTTTTT
CDR3: CASSQEESRRGGASGELFF

size: .
J: TRBJ1-5
V: TRBV5-1
D: .
DNA: TGCGCCAGCAGCTTTGAGGGACTGACGCAGCCCCAGCATTTT
CDR3: CASSFEGLTQPQHF

size: many
J: TRBJ2-1
V: TRBV5-1
D: TRBD2
DNA: TGCGCCAGCAGCTTTAGCGGGAGGGGCTCCTACAATGAGCAGTTCTTC
CDR3: CASSFSGRGSYNEQFF

size: .
J: TRBJ2-1
V: TRBV7-8
D: .
DNA: TGTGCCAGCAGCATAAGGGACGGAGGCTCCTACAATGAGCAGTTCTTC
CDR3: CASSIRDGGSYNEQFF

size: medium-sized
J: TRBJ2-1
V: TRBV7-2
D: .
DNA: TGTGCCAGCAGCTTAACTAGCTACAATGAGCAGTTCTTC
CDR3: CASSLTSYNEQFF

size: .
J: TRBJ1-1
V: TRBV7-2
D: .
DNA: TGTGCCAGCAGCTTAGATAAAACGGGCCAGAACACTGAAGCTTTCTTT
CDR3: CASSLDKTGQNTEAFF

size: few
J: TRBJ2-4
V: TRBV15
D: .
DNA: TGTGCCACCAGCAGAGGCCTCAACATTCAGTACTTC
CDR3: CATSRGLNIQYF

size: .
J: TRBJ1-6
V: TRBV7-3
D: .
DNA: TGTGCCAGCAGCTCCCAGGGACCCTCGGAGGGGTCACCCCTCCACTTT
CDR3: CASSSQGPSEGSPLHF

size: .
J: TRBJ1-2
V: TRBV20-1
D: .
DNA: TGCAGTGCTCAAGAGTGGAGTCCGGGGGTAGGCTACACCTTC
CDR3: CSAQEWSPGVGYTF

size: .
J: TRBJ2-1
V: TRBV6-5
D: .
DNA: TGTGCCAGCAGTTACCGGAACGGGATTAGTAATGAGCAGTTCTTC
CDR3: CASSYRNGISNEQFF

size: few
J: TRBJ2-2
V: TRBV7-8
D: TRBD1
DNA: TGTGCCAGCAGCTCTTGGGACAGGCGCAACACCGGGGAGCTGTTTTTT
CDR3: CASSSWDRRNTGELFF

size: .
J: TRBJ2-3
V: TRBV2
D: TRBD2
DNA: TGTGCCAGCAGTATAACCGGGACTAGCGGGACAACAGATACGCAGTATTTT
CDR3: CASSITGTSGTTDTQYF

size: .
J: TRBJ2-5
V: TRBV20-1
D: .
DNA: TGCAGTGCTAGGGGGGACAAAAAAGAGACCCAGTACTTC
CDR3: CSARGDKKETQYF

size: .
J: TRBJ1-5
V: TRBV5-1
D: .
DNA: TGCGCCAGCAGCCCCACTAGCAATCAGCCCCAGCATTTT
CDR3: CASSPTSNQPQHF

size: .
J: TRBJ2-5
V: TRBV5-1
D: .
DNA: TGCGCCAGCAGCCTAGTGGGGGGTGGTGGAGAGACCCAGTACTTC
CDR3: CASSLVGGGGETQYF

size: few
J: TRBJ1-4
V: TRBV6-5
D: .
DNA: TGTGCCAGCAGTTACTCGGGGCCAGCGTCCATTTCAACTAATGAAAAACTGTTTTTT
CDR3: CASSYSGPASISTNEKLFF

size: .
J: TRBJ2-1
V: TRBV20-1
D: .
DNA: TGCAGTGCTAGAGCGGCTATTTCACCGAGTGAGCAGTTCTTC
CDR3: CSARAAISPSEQFF

size: .
J: TRBJ1-6
V: TRBV7-9
D: .
DNA: TGTGCCAGCAGCTCTGCGGGGGACTCTAATTCACCCCTCCACTTT
CDR3: CASSSAGDSNSPLHF

size: few
J: TRBJ1-5
V: TRBV7-6
D: TRBD1
DNA: TGTGCCAGCAGCTTAAGGACAGGGGAAAGCAATCAGCCCCAGCATTTT
CDR3: CASSLRTGESNQPQHF

size: many
J: TRBJ1-4
V: TRBV4-3
D: .
DNA: TGCGCCAGCAGCCAAGCGGTCGGAACAGGGAGTGAAAAACTGTTTTTT
CDR3: CASSQAVGTGSEKLFF